This T cell receptor (beta chain) stems from a study of shared clonotypes between healthy human individuals. The overall study: With ages of 18 to 49, the donors were two women and a few men.

TCRdb's table, derived via immunoSEQ multiplex PCR, lists solely in-frame clones and lacks some. The table has about 1.1 million clones, around three quarters seen once; the top ten hold roughly 0.55%. With respect to this clone: Its antigen is unknown.

Trimming left V 5 bases short and J 4 bases short, with 14 bases between. The CDR3 has 13 residues. Germline CDR1 SQVTM, CDR2 ANQGSEA. The study enrolled healthy HIV-negative adults without recent acute infections or vaccinations as donors. A CD45RA-negative memory subset and a CD45RA+ naive subset were separated from the CD4+ cells. Study outcomes and limitations: Non-shared clonotypes had lower generation probabilities than those shared by all four donors.

The clonotype was recovered from a man younger than 35 in good health. Some clones in this sample may be carry-over from other donors' samples. V and J are TRBV29-1 and TRBJ2-5; TRBD1 or TRBD2 may be the D gene (5 bases each). Sequenced: memory CD4+ T cells from PBMCs. Sample subset: CD45RA-negative fraction. The CDR3 sequence is CSVSRGAAETQYF. The CDR3 DNA follows: TGCAGCGTTTCTAGAGGGGCCGCAGAGACCCAGTACTTC. The full variable domain, rest sourced from reference TRBV29-1 and TRBJ2-5, is SAVISQKPSRDICQRGTSLTIQCQVDSQVTMMFWYRQQPGQSLTLIATANQGSEATYESGFVIDKFPISRPNLTFSTLTVSNMSPEDSSIYLCSVSRGAAETQYFGPGTRLLVL.